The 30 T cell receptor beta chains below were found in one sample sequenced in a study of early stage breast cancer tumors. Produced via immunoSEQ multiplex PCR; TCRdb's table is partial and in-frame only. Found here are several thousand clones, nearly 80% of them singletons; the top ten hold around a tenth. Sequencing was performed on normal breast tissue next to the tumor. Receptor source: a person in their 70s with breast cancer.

Here the CDR3 reads CAVPRRSGSETQYF. CDR3 nucleotide sequence: TGTGCCGTCCCACGTCGGAGCGGGAGTGAGACCCAGTACTTC. The rearrangement joins TRBV6-1 to TRBJ2-5; 8 positions agree with TRBD2. The V gene end was trimmed by 11 bases and the J gene end by 5 bases; junction bases not matched to a gene: 13. The CDR3 spans 14 residues. In germline, CDR1 is MNHNS, CDR2 SASEGT.

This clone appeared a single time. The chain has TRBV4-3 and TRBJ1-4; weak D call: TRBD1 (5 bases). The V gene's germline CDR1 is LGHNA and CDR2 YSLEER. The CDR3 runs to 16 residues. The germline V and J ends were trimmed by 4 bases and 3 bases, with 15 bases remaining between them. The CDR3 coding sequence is TGCGCCAGCAGCCCCGGGGGGGGTTCCTCTAATGAAAAACTGTTTTTT. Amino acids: CASSPGGGSSNEKLFF.

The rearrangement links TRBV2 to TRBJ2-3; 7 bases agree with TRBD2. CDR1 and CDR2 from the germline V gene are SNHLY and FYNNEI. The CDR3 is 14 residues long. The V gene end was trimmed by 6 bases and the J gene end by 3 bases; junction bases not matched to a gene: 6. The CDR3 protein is CASREGTTTDTQYF. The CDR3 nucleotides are TGTGCCAGCAGGGAGGGGACTACAACAGATACGCAGTATTTT. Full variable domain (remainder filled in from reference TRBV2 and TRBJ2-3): EPEVTQTPSHQVTQMGQEVILRCVPISNHLYFYWYRQILGQKVEFLVSFYNNEISEKSEIFDDQFSVERPDGSNFTLKIRSTKLEDSAMYFCASREGTTTDTQYFGPGTRLTVL.

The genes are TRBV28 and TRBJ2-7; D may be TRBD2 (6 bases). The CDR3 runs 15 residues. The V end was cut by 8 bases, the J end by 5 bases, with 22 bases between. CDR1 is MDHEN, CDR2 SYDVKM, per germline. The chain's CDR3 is CASGRRAGSKNEQYF. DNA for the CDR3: TGTGCCAGCGGACGTCGTGCGGGGTCAAAGAACGAGCAGTACTTC.

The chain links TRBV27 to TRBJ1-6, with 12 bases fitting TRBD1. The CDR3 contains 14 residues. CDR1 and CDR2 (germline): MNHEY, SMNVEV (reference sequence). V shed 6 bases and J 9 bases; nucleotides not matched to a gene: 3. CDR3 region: CASRGQGAGSPLHF. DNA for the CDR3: TGTGCCAGCAGGGGACAGGGGGCAGGTTCACCCCTCCACTTT.

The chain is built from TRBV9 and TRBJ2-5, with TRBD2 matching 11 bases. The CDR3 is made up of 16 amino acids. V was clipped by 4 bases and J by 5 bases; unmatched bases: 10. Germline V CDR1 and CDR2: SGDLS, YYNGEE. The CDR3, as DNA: TGTGCCAGCAGCCTAAACATAGCGGGGGGGATTGAGACCCAGTACTTC. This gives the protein CASSLNIAGGIETQYF.

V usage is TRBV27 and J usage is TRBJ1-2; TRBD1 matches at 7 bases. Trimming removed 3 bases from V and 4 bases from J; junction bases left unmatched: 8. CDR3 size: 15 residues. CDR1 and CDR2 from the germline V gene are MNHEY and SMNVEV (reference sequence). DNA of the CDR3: TGTGCCAGCAGTTTCGTTCAGGGGGTTGGCTATGGCTACACCTTC. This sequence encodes CASSFVQGVGYGYTF.

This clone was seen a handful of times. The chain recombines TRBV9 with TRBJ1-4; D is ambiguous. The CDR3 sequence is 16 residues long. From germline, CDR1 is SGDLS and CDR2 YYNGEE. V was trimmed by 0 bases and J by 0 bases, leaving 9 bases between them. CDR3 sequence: CASSVDPTTTNEKLFF. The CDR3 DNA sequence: TGTGCCAGCAGCGTAGATCCCACAACAACTAATGAAAAACTGTTTTTT.

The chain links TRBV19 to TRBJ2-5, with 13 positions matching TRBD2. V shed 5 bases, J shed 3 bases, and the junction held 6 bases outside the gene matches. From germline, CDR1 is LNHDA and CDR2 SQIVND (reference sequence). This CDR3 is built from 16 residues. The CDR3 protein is CASSARGTSGEETQYF. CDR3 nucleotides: TGTGCCAGTAGTGCGCGAGGGACTAGCGGGGAAGAGACCCAGTACTTC.

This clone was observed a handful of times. CDR3 sequence reads: CASSHTGTGGTEAFF. CDR3 sequence (DNA): TGCGCCAGCAGCCACACCGGGACAGGGGGCACTGAAGCTTTCTTT. The chain is built from TRBV4-1 and TRBJ1-1, with TRBD1 identical over 11 bases. Per the germline V gene, CDR1 is MGHRA and CDR2 is YSYEKL. This CDR3 is 15 amino acids long. After removal of 3 bases from V and 4 bases from J, the junction contained 4 bases not matched to a gene.

The CDR3 loop is CASSQDRGGEQYF. CDR3 in DNA: TGTGCCAGCAGCCAAGATCGAGGTGGTGAGCAGTACTTC. The J gene is TRBJ2-7, the V gene TRBV14; D gene unclear. V lost 0 bases, J lost 7 bases, and 10 bases lay in between. Germline V gene data show CDR1 as SGHDN and CDR2 as FVKESK. The CDR3 loop spans 13 amino acids. Looking up the rest from reference TRBV14 and TRBJ2-7 gives the full variable domain: EAGVTQFPSHSVIEKGQTVTLRCDPISGHDNLYWYRRVMGKEIKFLLHFVKESKQDESGMPNNRFLAERTGGTYSTLKVQPAELEDSGVYFCASSQDRGGEQYFGPGTRLTVT.

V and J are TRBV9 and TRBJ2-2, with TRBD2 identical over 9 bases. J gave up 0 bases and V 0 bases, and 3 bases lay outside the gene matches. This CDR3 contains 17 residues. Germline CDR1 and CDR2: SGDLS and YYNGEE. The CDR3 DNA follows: TGTGCCAGCAGCGTAGGAATAGCGGGAGCGAACACCGGGGAGCTGTTTTTT. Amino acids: CASSVGIAGANTGELFF.

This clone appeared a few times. The CDR3 sequence: CASRPLGRHDYGYTF. The CDR3 DNA follows: TGTGCCAGCCGCCCCCTTGGGCGACATGACTATGGCTACACCTTC. The chain employs TRBV2 and TRBJ1-2; D remains unclear. From germline, CDR1 is SNHLY and CDR2 FYNNEI. CDR3 length: 15 amino acids. The ends were cut back, 8 bases at V and 3 bases at J, with 19 bases in the middle.

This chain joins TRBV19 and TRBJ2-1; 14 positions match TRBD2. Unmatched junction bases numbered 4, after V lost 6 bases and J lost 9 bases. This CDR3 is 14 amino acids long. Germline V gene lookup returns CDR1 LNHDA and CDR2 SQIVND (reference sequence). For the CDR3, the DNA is TGTGCCAGTAGGGGACTAGCGGGAGCTGGTGAGCAGTTCTTC. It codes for CASRGLAGAGEQFF.

The CDR3 is CASSETRGQEKLFF. The CDR3 DNA reads TGTGCCAGCAGTGAAACCAGGGGGCAGGAAAAACTGTTTTTT. The rearrangement uses TRBV6-1 and TRBJ1-4; TRBD1 matches 8 bases. The trim removed 2 bases at V and 8 bases at J, leaving 4 bases unmatched. Germline values: CDR1 MNHNS, CDR2 SASEGT. This CDR3 has 14 amino acids.

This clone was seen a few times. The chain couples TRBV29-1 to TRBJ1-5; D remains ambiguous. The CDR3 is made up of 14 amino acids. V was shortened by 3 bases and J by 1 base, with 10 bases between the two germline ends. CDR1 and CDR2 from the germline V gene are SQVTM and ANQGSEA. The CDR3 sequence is CSVDTPGSNQPQHF. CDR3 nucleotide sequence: TGCAGCGTTGATACTCCCGGGAGCAATCAGCCCCAGCATTTT.

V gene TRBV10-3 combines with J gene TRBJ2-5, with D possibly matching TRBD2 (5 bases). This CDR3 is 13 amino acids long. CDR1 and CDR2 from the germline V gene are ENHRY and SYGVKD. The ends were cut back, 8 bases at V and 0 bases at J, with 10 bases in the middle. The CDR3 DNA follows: TGTGCCATCCGAAGCGGATACCAAGAGACCCAGTACTTC. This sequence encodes CAIRSGYQETQYF.

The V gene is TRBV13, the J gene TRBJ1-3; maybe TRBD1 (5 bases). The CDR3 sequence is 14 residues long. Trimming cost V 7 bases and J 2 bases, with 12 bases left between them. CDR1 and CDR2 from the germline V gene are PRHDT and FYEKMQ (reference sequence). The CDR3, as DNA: TGTGCCAGCACCGACGGGGGGGCTGGAAACACCATATATTTT. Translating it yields CASTDGGAGNTIYF.

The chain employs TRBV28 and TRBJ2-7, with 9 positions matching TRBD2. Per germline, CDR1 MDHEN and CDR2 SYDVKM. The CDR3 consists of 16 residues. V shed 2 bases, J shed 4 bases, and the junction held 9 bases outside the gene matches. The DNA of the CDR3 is TGTGCCAGCAGTTTAAGGTCGAGCGGGAGGTATTACGAGCAGTACTTC. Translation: CASSLRSSGRYYEQYF.

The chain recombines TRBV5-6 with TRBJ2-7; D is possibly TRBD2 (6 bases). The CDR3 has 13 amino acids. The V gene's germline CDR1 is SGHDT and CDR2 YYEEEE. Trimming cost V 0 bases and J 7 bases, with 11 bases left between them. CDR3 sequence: CASSLAGVKEQYF. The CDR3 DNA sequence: TGTGCCAGCAGCTTGGCGGGGGTGAAGGAGCAGTACTTC. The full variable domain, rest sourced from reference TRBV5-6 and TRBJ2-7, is DAGVTQSPTHLIKTRGQQVTLRCSPKSGHDTVSWYQQALGQGPQFIFQYYEEEERQRGNFPDRFSGHQFPNYSSELNVNALLLGDSALYLCASSLAGVKEQYFGPGTRLTVT.

CDR3 protein: CASSPPRTAHSYEQYF. The DNA for the CDR3 is TGTGCCAGCTCACCCCCGAGGACAGCTCATTCCTACGAGCAGTACTTC. The chain employs TRBV18 and TRBJ2-7; possible D gene TRBD1, 6 bases. This CDR3 has 16 amino acids. V dropped 3 bases and J dropped 1 base, with 16 bases sitting between them. Germline V gene lookup returns CDR1 KGHSH and CDR2 LQKENI.

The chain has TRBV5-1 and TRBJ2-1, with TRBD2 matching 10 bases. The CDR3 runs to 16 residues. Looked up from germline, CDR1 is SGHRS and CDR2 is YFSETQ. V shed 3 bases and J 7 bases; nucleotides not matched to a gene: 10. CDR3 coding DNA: TGCGCCAGCAGCTCCCTAATAGCGGGAGGCGAGAATGAGCAGTTCTTC. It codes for CASSSLIAGGENEQFF.

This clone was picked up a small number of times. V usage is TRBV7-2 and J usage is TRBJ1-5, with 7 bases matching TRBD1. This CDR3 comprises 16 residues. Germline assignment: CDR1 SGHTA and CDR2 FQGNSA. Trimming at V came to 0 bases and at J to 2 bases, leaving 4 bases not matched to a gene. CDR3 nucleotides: TGTGCCAGCAGCTTAGCGGGGCAGGGGGGCAATCAGCCCCAGCATTTT. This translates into CASSLAGQGGNQPQHF.

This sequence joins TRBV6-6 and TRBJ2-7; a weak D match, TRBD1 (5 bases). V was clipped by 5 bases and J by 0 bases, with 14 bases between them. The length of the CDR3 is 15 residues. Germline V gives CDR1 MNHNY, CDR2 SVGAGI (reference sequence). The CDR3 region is CASSTGAQVSYEQYF. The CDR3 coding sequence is TGTGCCAGCAGTACTGGGGCCCAGGTCTCCTACGAGCAGTACTTC.

The CDR3 coding sequence is TGCGCCAGCAGCTTAGGACAGGGTGGAGAGACCCAGTACTTC. Translation gives CASSLGQGGETQYF. The chain employs TRBV5-1 and TRBJ2-5, with 8 positions matching TRBD1. Germline loops: CDR1 SGHRS, CDR2 YFSETQ. This CDR3 comprises 14 residues. The J segment lost 4 bases and the V segment lost 2 bases, leaving 4 bases of the junction unmatched.

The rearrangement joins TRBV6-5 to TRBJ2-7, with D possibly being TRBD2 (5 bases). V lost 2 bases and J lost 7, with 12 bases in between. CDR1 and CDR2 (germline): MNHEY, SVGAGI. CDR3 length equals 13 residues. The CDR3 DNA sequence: TGTGCCAGCAGTTACCCGGGATTCAGAGAGCAGTACTTC. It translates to CASSYPGFREQYF.

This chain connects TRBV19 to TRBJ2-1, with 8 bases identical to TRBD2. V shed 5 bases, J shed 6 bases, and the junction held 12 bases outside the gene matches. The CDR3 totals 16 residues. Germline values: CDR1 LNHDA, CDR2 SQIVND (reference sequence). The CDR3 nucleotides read TGTGCCAGTAGTCCACTCGGGGGGGGCCTTCGCAATGAGCAGTTCTTC. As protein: CASSPLGGGLRNEQFF.

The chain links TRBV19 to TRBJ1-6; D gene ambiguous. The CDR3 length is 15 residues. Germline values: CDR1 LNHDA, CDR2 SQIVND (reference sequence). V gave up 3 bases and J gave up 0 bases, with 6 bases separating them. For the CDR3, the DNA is TGTGCCAGTAGTATTGCGAGCTCCTATAATTCACCCCTCCACTTT. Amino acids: CASSIASSYNSPLHF.

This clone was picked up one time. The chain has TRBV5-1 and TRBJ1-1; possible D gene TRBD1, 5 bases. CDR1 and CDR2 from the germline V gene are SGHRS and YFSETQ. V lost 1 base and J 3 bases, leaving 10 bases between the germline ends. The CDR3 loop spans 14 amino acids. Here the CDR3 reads CASSLRAGDTEAFF. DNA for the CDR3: TGCGCCAGCAGCTTGAGAGCGGGGGACACTGAAGCTTTCTTT.

CDR3 residues: CAWRLWGVPPDGYTF. DNA for the CDR3: TGTGCCTGGAGGTTGTGGGGGGTACCCCCGGATGGCTACACCTTC. The V call is TRBV30, the J call TRBJ1-2, with D maybe TRBD1 (5 bases). Looked up from germline, CDR1 is GTSNPN and CDR2 is SVGIG (reference sequence). V was clipped by 3 bases and J by 6 bases, with 20 bases between them. This CDR3 region has 15 residues.